These 24 T cell receptor beta chains originate from one sample sequenced in a study of tumor-infiltrating lymphocytes in primary liver carcinoma. Priming with a constant-region primer yielded TCR beta cDNA from 450 to 550 ng total RNA. TCR beta libraries came from three nested multiplex PCR rounds using slightly modified ARM-PCR. Use of TRBV1-TRBV30 forward primers with a C-beta reverse primer characterized the first two PCR rounds, which lasted nine to eleven cycles each. TCRdb reprocessed the multiplex PCR reads via MiXCR and lists one record per CDR3 protein. The sample records 70,000 to 75,000 distinct CDR3 sequences, nearly 70% being singletons. Extraction of RNA together with DNA used about 20-34 mg of unsorted bulk tissue. The sample taken for sequencing was liver tumor tissue from sampling region 4. Documented subset: tumor region T4, right-lateral pole. These receptors were collected from a man in his forties or fifties with primary liver carcinoma and hepatitis B virus infection.

Concerning this clonotype: The missing conserved phenylalanine or tryptophan at the end of this CDR3 makes a read error likely. The chain combines TRBV7-8 with TRBJ2-1; TRBD2 might be the D (6 bases). CDR1 SGHVS and CDR2 FQNEAQ come from the germline V gene. The V gene lost 6 bases and the J gene lost 9 bases, with 15 bases spanning the gap. This CDR3 is 13 amino acids long. CDR3 coding DNA: TGTGCCAGCAGTCACCGAGGAGGGGCTGAGCAGTTCATC. Amino acids: CASSHRGGAEQFI.

The rearrangement links TRBV11-2 to TRBJ2-3, with unresolved D. CDR1 and CDR2 (germline): SGHAT, FQNNGV. This CDR3 is built from 14 residues. V was shortened by 9 bases and J by 6 bases, with 19 bases between the two germline ends. For the CDR3, the DNA is TGTGCCAGTGGCTTAGGATCATCGAGGGATACGCAGTATTTT. This sequence encodes CASGLGSSRDTQYF.

This clonotype was detected only a few times. This may be a read error: a much more frequent sequence differs by one nucleotide. V is TRBV14 and J is TRBJ2-1; TRBD1 or TRBD2 may be the D gene (5 bases each). CDR3 length equals 13 residues. Germline lookup yields CDR1 SGHDN and CDR2 FVKESK. CDR3 sequence (DNA): TGTGGCAGCAGCCCCGACCCCCGGGGCGTGCAGTTCTTC. Translated, it gives CGSSPDPRGVQFF.

The chain employs TRBV28 and TRBJ2-1; TRBD1 aligns across 12 bases. Per the germline V gene, CDR1 is MDHEN and CDR2 is SYDVKM. This CDR3 is built from 16 residues. The CDR3 reads CVNCSGQGAGYNEQFF. CDR3 bases: TGTGTCAACTGTTCGGGACAGGGGGCAGGTTACAATGAGCAGTTCTTC.

This clonotype appeared many times. The rearrangement links TRBV20-1 to TRBJ2-1; D gene uncertain. Trimming shortened V by 0 bases and J by 7 bases, and 13 bases separated the two germline ends. The germline V gene has CDR1 DFQATT and CDR2 SNEGSKA (reference sequence). The length of the CDR3 is 14 residues. The CDR3 sequence: CSARDGLGSNEQFF. The CDR3 coding sequence is TGCAGTGCTAGAGATGGTCTGGGGTCGAATGAGCAGTTCTTC.

This chain connects TRBV29-1 to TRBJ1-2; 10 nucleotides line up with TRBD1. The CDR3 is made up of 16 amino acids. The germline V gene has CDR1 SQVTM and CDR2 ANQGSEA. The V and J ends lost 6 bases and 6 bases, in that order; junction bases with no gene match: 16. The CDR3 loop reads CSVTTLSDRGANGYTF. The CDR3 DNA is TGCAGCGTCACAACCCTATCGGACAGGGGGGCGAATGGCTACACCTTC.

Note on this clonotype: It may be a read error: a sequence one base away is much more abundant. V gene TRBV5-8 combines with J gene TRBJ2-7; D call uncertain. Germline CDR1 SGHTS, CDR2 YDEGEE. CDR3 length: 14 amino acids. The CDR3 DNA sequence: TGTGCCGGCAGCCCCCTGAGAGTCTACCACGAGCAGTACTTC. Amino acids: CAGSPLRVYHEQYF.

This clonotype was seen more than once but under ten times. This sequence may be a read error, since a much larger clone differs from it by one base. The chain recombines TRBV24-1 with TRBJ2-5; TRBD1 matches at 8 bases. This CDR3 is built from 15 residues. Germline V CDR1 and CDR2: KGHDR, SFDVKD. Written as DNA, the CDR3 is TGTGCCACCAGTGATTTCGACAGGGGACAAGAGACCCTGTACTTC. Translation: CATSDFDRGQETLYF.

For this clonotype: The CDR3 end shows no conserved phenylalanine or tryptophan, and so a read error is likely. V usage is TRBV28 and J usage is TRBJ2-4; possibly TRBD1 or TRBD2 for D (5 bases each). Germline-derived CDR1 and CDR2 are MDHEN and SYDVKM. There are 16 residues in the CDR3. V lost 1 base to trimming and J lost 2 bases, with 12 bases between them. DNA of the CDR3: TGTGCCAGCAGTTTATTTGGGGGAGAAACCAAAAACATTCAGTACATC. Protein sequence: CASSLFGGETKNIQYI.

The V call is TRBV20-1, the J call TRBJ2-2, with 7 bases that match TRBD1. In germline, CDR1 is DFQATT, CDR2 SNEGSKA (reference sequence). The CDR3 extends over 15 amino acids. J gave up 3 bases and V 3 bases, and 7 bases lay outside the gene matches. In DNA, the CDR3 is TGCAGTGCTAGCGTTTTCGGGACAGACACCGGGGAGCTGTTTTTT. It translates to CSASVFGTDTGELFF.

A word on this clonotype: A read error may explain this, as a much larger clone is one base away. V gene TRBV5-1 combines with J gene TRBJ1-1; unclear D gene. CDR1 and CDR2 (germline): SGHRS, YFSETQ. The CDR3 loop spans 13 amino acids. V shed 0 bases and J shed 11 bases, with 14 bases lying between them. CDR3 coding DNA: TGCGCCAGCAGCTTGGCCCAGACCCAGGAGGCTTTCTTT. Protein product: CASSLAQTQEAFF.

Regarding this clonotype: At one of its ends the junction is not consistent with the germline gene, which may arise from a read error. This chain joins TRBV2 and TRBJ2-5, with D hard to call. There are 11 residues in the CDR3. Germline V gene lookup returns CDR1 SNHLY and CDR2 FYNNEI. The CDR3 DNA is TGTACCAGCGCCCCGAGGGAGACCCAGTACTTC. It yields the protein CTSAPRETQYF.

This clonotype was recorded once. One junction end does not reproduce the germline sequence, and a read error may be involved. The V call is TRBV6-5, the J call TRBJ1-6; 8 positions match TRBD1. Germline V gives CDR1 MNHEY, CDR2 SVGAGI. The CDR3 sequence is 15 residues long. Here the CDR3 reads CASSSTGDPNSPLHF. The DNA for the CDR3 is TGCGCCAGCAGTTCGACAGGGGATCCTAATTCACCCCTCCACTTT.

This clonotype appeared many times. The V and J genes are TRBV6-5 and TRBJ1-2; 9 bases are shared with TRBD1. The CDR3 is made up of 14 amino acids. Losses at the gene ends were 10 bases for V and 2 bases for J; bases not matched to a gene: 8. CDR1 is MNHEY, CDR2 SVGAGI, per germline. In DNA form, the CDR3 reads TGTGCCATTTCGGACAGGGGAAAAAACTATGGCTACACCTTC. Its protein product is CAISDRGKNYGYTF.

The sample holds one count of this clonotype. The rearrangement uses TRBV24-1 and TRBJ2-2; 10 nucleotides match TRBD1. V shed 3 bases, J shed 8 bases, and the junction held 11 bases outside the gene matches. CDR1 and CDR2 from the germline V gene are KGHDR and SFDVKD. The CDR3 length is 17 residues. DNA for the CDR3: TGTGCCACCAGTGATACCTCCGGGGACAGGGGAGAAGGGGAGCTGTTTTTT. Translated, it gives CATSDTSGDRGEGELFF.

In regard to this clonotype: An end of the junction differs from the germline gene, which may be a read error. The chain uses TRBV4-1 and TRBJ2-1; 7 nucleotides agree with TRBD2. The germline CDR1 and CDR2 sequences are MGHRA and YSYEKL. The CDR3 is made up of 15 amino acids. The CDR3 loop reads CARSQNGRPKNEQFF. The DNA for the CDR3 is TGCGCCAGGAGCCAGAACGGGAGGCCCAAAAATGAGCAGTTCTTC.

Points on this clonotype: The junction does not match germline at one end; this may be a read error. This chain connects TRBV12-3 or TRBV12-4 to TRBJ2-3, with 9 bases matching TRBD1. This CDR3 has 19 residues. CDR3 sequence reads: CVSSFPTSTGGPSTDTQYF. CDR3 DNA sequence: TGTGTCAGCAGTTTCCCCACCTCAACAGGGGGCCCTAGCACAGATACGCAGTATTTT.

Details on this clonotype: The junction shows a germline mismatch at one end, possibly a read error. V usage is TRBV19 and J usage is TRBJ2-7; possibly TRBD2 for D (5 bases). Looked up from germline, CDR1 is LNHDA and CDR2 is SQIVND (reference sequence). The CDR3 spans 13 residues. The CDR3 bases are TGTGCCAGTAGTGGTCGGCGGGCCTACGAGCAGAACTTC. This gives the protein CASSGRRAYEQNF. The whole variable domain, remainder taken from reference TRBV19 and TRBJ2-7, is DGGITQSPKYLFRKEGQNVTLSCEQNLNHDAMYWYRQDPGQGLRLIYYSQIVNDFQKGDIAEGYSVSREKKESFPLTVTSAQKNPTAFYLCASSGRRAYEQNFGPGTRLTVT.

As to this clonotype: One end of the junction varies from germline; a read error may be responsible. J is TRBJ2-5 and V is TRBV29-1; 7 bases are a match to TRBD2. The CDR3 length is 15 residues. The germline V gene has CDR1 SQVTM and CDR2 ANQGSEA. In DNA, the CDR3 is TGCAGCGTTTTGGCGGCGGGAGTGGGCCAAGAGATCCAGTACTTC. Its translation is CSVLAAGVGQEIQYF.

In the case of this clonotype: One end of the junction is discordant with germline, which a read error may explain. This rearrangement joins TRBV6-1 to TRBJ1-2; no definite D call. Germline-derived CDR1 and CDR2 are MNHNS and SASEGT. CDR3 length: 15 residues. In nucleotides, the CDR3 is TGTACCAGCAGTGATACCCGCACGGGGAGGGATGGATACACCTTC. Its translation: CTSSDTRTGRDGYTF.

This clonotype has a count of ten or more. The chain employs TRBV28 and TRBJ2-2; the match to TRBD1 covers 8 bases. CDR1 is MDHEN and CDR2 is SYDVKM in the germline V gene. This CDR3 is 15 amino acids long. V lost 6 bases to trimming and J lost 3 bases; unmatched junction nucleotides: 6. The CDR3 reads CASRSGQGDTGELFF. Here the CDR3 DNA reads TGTGCCAGCAGATCCGGACAGGGAGACACCGGGGAGCTGTTTTTT.

The CDR3 region has the DNA TGTGCCAGCAGGGGGACTAGTGGGCGCCTTTGGGGGACCCAGTACTTC. It translates to CASRGTSGRLWGTQYF. The chain is built from TRBV11-2 and TRBJ2-5, with TRBD2 matching 8 bases. The V gene end was trimmed by 6 bases and the J gene end by 7 bases; junction bases not matched to a gene: 16. CDR1 and CDR2 from the germline V gene are SGHAT and FQNNGV. The CDR3 spans 16 residues.

The genes are TRBV30 and TRBJ1-5; maybe TRBD1 (5 bases). The CDR3 spans 15 residues. The V and J ends lost 2 bases and 4 bases respectively, with 15 bases between them. Germline assignment: CDR1 GTSNPN and CDR2 SVGIG (reference sequence). The CDR3 sequence: CAWSTERGGNQPQHF. CDR3 nucleotide sequence: TGTGCCTGGAGTACTGAGAGGGGAGGTAATCAGCCCCAGCATTTT. Filled out from reference TRBV30 and TRBJ1-5, the complete variable domain reads SQTIHQWPATLVQPVGSPLSLECTVEGTSNPNLYWYRQAAGRGLQLLFYSVGIGQISSEVPQNLSASRPQDRQFILSSKKLLLSDSGFYLCAWSTERGGNQPQHFGDGTRLSIL.

Points on this clonotype: At one end the junction does not follow the germline gene, possibly because of a read error. The chain uses TRBV4-1 and TRBJ2-6; weak D call: TRBD1 (5 bases). Germline-derived CDR1 and CDR2 are MGHRA and YSYEKL. This CDR3 region has 17 residues. CDR3 sequence reads: CANSQLQEATGANVPTF. The CDR3 DNA sequence: TGCGCAAACAGCCAGCTACAAGAGGCTACTGGGGCCAACGTCCCGACTTTC.